Listed below are T cell receptor beta chains from one sample, sequenced in a study of T-cell memory formation after mild COVID-19. Each CDR3 protein is one row after TCRdb ran MiXCR on the 5' RACE reads. Of around 390,000 distinct CDR3 sequences in the sample, roughly 15% were seen once. The sample taken for sequencing was PBMCs or a T cell subset sorted from them (not recorded which). All receptors derive from a man younger than 30 who had mild COVID-19 (a few samples of this study predate the infection). Cell type and time point are not known. Both conserved end residues are trimmed from each CDR3.

J gene	V gene	CDR3 protein
TRBJ1-1	TRBV6-2/TRBV6-3	ASRKGEAPAF
TRBJ2-3	TRBV7-3	ASSPGLAGSDTQY
TRBJ2-5	TRBV24-1	ATSDYAAGGAETQY
TRBJ1-1	TRBV7-3	ASSLNREAEAF
TRBJ2-2	TRBV5-1	ASSLGDLANTGELF
TRBJ1-2	TRBV27	ATLDRGGYGYT
TRBJ1-1	TRBV20-1	SAREGPTEAF
TRBJ2-7	TRBV30	AWSQSPYEQY
TRBJ2-2	TRBV5-1	ASRPTGNTGELF
TRBJ2-7	TRBV2	ASTLGPPGVAQY
TRBJ1-1	TRBV4-3	ASSPTAGGTEAF
TRBJ1-2	TRBV11-2	ASRQVEGAGYT
TRBJ2-4	TRBV7-6	ASSPLGSSIQY
TRBJ2-7	TRBV5-1	ASSLDNKYEQY
TRBJ2-1	TRBV5-1	ASSLQGREQF